The 4 T cell receptor beta chains below all came from one sample that was sequenced in a study of blood T cell repertoires in COVID-19. Some clones are missing from TCRdb's copy, which holds only in-frame ones; the method was immunoSEQ multiplex PCR. Here the sample spans fewer than 350,000 clones, roughly 85% being singletons. The sample consisted of PBMCs or T cells enriched from blood (not recorded which). These receptor sequences come from a woman between 50 and 59 years old who had recovered from COVID-19.

J is TRBJ2-1 and V is TRBV11-2, with a tentative D call TRBD2 (6 bases). Germline CDR1 reads SGHAT; CDR2 reads FQNNGV. The germline V and J ends were trimmed by 5 bases and 2 bases, with 16 bases remaining between them. The CDR3 loop spans 16 amino acids. The CDR3 here is CASSASDYPTYNEQFF. CDR3 in DNA: TGTGCCAGCAGCGCCTCGGACTACCCAACCTACAATGAGCAGTTCTTC.

The chain recombines TRBV15 with TRBJ2-7; no clear D gene. Germline lookup yields CDR1 LNHNV and CDR2 YYDKDF (reference sequence). This CDR3 region has 15 residues. V gave up 0 bases and J gave up 1 base, with 10 bases separating them. The CDR3 coding sequence is TGTGCCACCAGCAGAGACCGTACCAGGTCCTACGAGCAGTACTTC. This encodes CATSRDRTRSYEQYF.

The rearrangement joins TRBV30 to TRBJ1-1, with no clear D. Between the trimmed V and J ends, which lost 0 bases and 5 bases, there was a span of 13 bases. Germline values: CDR1 GTSNPN, CDR2 SVGIG (reference sequence). This CDR3 spans 14 amino acids. CDR3 sequence (DNA): TGTGCCTGGAGTGTAGGCGGCACCGGGACTGAAGCTTTCTTT. Protein product: CAWSVGGTGTEAFF.

In the case of this clone: The sample contains more than one DNA sequence encoding this CDR3. The chain couples TRBV18 to TRBJ2-2, with D uncertain. The germline gives CDR1 KGHSH, CDR2 LQKENI. Between the trimmed V and J ends, which lost 2 bases and 1 base, there was a span of 8 bases. The CDR3 runs 15 residues. Here the CDR3 reads CASSPRARNTGELFF. The CDR3 DNA is TGTGCCAGCTCACCAAGAGCTAGGAACACCGGGGAGCTGTTTTTT. The full variable domain, in which reference TRBV18 and TRBJ2-2 provide the parts outside the CDR3, is NAGVMQNPRHLVRRRGQEARLRCSPMKGHSHVYWYRQLPEEGLKFMVYLQKENIIDESGMPKERFSAEFPKEGPSILRIQQVVRGDSAAYFCASSPRARNTGELFFGEGSRLTVL.